This T cell receptor beta chain came from a study of control samples from healthy donors and cancer patients. CDR3 length: 12 residues. V lost 3 bases, J lost 1 base, and 3 bases lay in between. Germline CDR1 SEHNR, CDR2 FQNEAQ (reference sequence). The protocol was immunoSEQ multiplex PCR, while the TCRdb copy is restricted to in-frame clones and leaves out a portion. The sample includes more than 95,000 clones, around 94% of them seen just once. The chain has TRBV7-9 and TRBJ1-1; the D is unclear. The clonotype originates from a man older than 75 with head and neck cancer. The specimen sequenced was PBMCs. The CDR3: CASSFENTEAFF. The CDR3 DNA is TGTGCCAGCAGCTTTGAGAACACTGAAGCTTTCTTT.